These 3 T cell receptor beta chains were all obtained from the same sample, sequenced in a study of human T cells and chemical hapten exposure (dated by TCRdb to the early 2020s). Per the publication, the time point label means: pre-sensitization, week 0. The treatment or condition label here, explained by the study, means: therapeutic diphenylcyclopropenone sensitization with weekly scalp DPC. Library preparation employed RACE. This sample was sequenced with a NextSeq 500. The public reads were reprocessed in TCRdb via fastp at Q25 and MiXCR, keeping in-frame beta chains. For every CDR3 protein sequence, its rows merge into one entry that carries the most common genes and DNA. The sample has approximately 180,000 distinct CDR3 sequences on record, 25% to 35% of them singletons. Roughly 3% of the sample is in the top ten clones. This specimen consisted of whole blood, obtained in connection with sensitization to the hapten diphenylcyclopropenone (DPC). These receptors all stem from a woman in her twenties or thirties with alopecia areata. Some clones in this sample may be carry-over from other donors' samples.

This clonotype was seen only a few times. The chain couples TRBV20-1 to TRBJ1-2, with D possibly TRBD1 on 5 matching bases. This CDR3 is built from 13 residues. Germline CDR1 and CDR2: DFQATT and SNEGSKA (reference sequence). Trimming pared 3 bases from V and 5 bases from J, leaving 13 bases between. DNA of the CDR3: TGCAGTGCTAGTGCAGGGAGGGCATATGGCTACACCTTC. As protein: CSASAGRAYGYTF.

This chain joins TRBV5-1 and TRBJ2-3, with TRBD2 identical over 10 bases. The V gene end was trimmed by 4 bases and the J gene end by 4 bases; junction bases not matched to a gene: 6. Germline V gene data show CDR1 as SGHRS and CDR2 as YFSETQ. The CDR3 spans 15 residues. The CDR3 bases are TGCGCCAGCAGCCAAAGACTAGCGGGCCCAGATACGCAGTATTTT. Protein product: CASSQRLAGPDTQYF.

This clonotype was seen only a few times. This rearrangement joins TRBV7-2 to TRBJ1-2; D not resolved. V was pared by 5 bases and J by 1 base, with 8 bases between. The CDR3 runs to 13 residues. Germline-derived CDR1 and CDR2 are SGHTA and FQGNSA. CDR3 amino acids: CASSPDVNYGYTF. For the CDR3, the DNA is TGTGCCAGCAGCCCTGACGTTAACTATGGCTACACCTTC.